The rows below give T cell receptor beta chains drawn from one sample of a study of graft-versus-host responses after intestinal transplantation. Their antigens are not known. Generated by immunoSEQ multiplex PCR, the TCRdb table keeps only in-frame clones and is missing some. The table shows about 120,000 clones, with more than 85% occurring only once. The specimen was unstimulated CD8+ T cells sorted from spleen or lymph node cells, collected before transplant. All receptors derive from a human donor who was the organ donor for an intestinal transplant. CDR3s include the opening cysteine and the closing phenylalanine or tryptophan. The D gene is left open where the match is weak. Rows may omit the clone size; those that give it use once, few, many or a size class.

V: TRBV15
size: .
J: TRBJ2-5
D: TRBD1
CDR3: CATSKGDRGVWKETQYF
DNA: TGTGCCACCAGCAAAGGGGACAGGGGAGTTTGGAAGGAGACCCAGTACTTC

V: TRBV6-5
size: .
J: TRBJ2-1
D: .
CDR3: CASSPGQHNEQFF
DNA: TGTGCCAGCAGCCCGGGACAACACAATGAGCAGTTCTTC

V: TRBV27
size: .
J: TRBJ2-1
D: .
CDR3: CASSLAGMGNEQFF
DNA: TGTGCCAGCAGTTTGGCCGGGATGGGTAATGAGCAGTTCTTC

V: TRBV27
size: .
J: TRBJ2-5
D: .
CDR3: CASSLLRDLETQYF
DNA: TGTGCCAGCAGTTTATTGCGGGATTTGGAGACCCAGTACTTC

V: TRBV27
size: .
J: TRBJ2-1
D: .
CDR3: CASSLNNEQFF
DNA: TGTGCCAGCAGTTTAAACAATGAGCAGTTCTTC

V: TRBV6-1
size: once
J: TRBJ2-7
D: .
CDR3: CASSELGGTSYEQYF
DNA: TGTGCCAGCAGTGAATTGGGCGGGACCTCCTACGAGCAGTACTTC

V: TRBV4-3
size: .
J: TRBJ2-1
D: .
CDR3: CASSQGGGGIYNEQFF
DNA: TGCGCCAGCAGCCAGGGGGGAGGAGGGATCTACAATGAGCAGTTCTTC

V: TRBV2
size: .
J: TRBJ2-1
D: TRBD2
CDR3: CASGVAGGTYNEQFF
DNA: TGTGCCAGCGGAGTAGCGGGAGGTACCTACAATGAGCAGTTCTTC

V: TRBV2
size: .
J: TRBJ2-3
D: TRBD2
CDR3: CASSGGLAGGGDTQYF
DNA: TGTGCCAGCAGTGGGGGACTAGCGGGAGGAGGGGATACGCAGTATTTT

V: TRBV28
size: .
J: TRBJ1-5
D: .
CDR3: CASSGLYQPQHF
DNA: TGTGCCAGCAGTGGCCTGTATCAGCCCCAGCATTTT

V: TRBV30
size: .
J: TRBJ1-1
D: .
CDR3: CAWDVGGNTEAFF
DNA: TGTGCCTGGGACGTTGGGGGGAACACTGAAGCTTTCTTT

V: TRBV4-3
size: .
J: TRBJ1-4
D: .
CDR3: CASSQVGGNGEKLFF
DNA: TGCGCCAGCAGCCAGGTGGGGGGGAACGGGGAAAAACTGTTTTTT

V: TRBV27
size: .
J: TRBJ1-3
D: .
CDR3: CASSPWTGSGNTIYF
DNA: TGTGCCAGCAGTCCCTGGACCGGCTCCGGAAACACCATATATTTT

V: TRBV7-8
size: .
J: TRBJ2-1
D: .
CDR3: CASSLLEDEQFF
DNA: TGTGCCAGCAGCTTACTAGAGGATGAGCAGTTCTTC

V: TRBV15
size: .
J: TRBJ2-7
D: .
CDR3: CATSRDMGDTYEQYF
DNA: TGTGCCACCAGCAGAGATATGGGGGACACCTACGAGCAGTACTTC